This T cell receptor (beta chain) was captured in a study of Graves' ophthalmopathy and Graves' hyperthyroidism. Study observations and caveats: Blood also carried most expanded thyroid clonotypes exceeding 0.001 frequency.

A single count supports this clonotype. The antigen is not known. Transcripts of RNA were the source for amplifying TCR beta CDR3 regions. The workflow started with a first-round RT-PCR run with HTBI primers and then moved on to a second-round multiplex PCR. TCRdb itself ran the multiplex PCR reads through MiXCR, one entry per CDR3 protein. Of 170,000 or so distinct CDR3 sequences detected, under 40% appear once; the ten largest clones hold 5.8%. The CDR3 is 15 residues long. CDR1 SGHRS and CDR2 YFSETQ come from the germline V gene. With 7 bases clipped from V and 4 bases from J, the junction kept 11 bases outside the gene matches. Ophthalmopathy donors were characterized by moderate-to-severe activity, CAS of at least 3, NOSPECS of at least 4, and duration under 3 months. Additional autoimmune diseases, uncontrolled infections, pregnancy or lactation disqualified patients.

This rearrangement joins TRBV5-1 to TRBJ1-1; 9 nucleotides line up with TRBD1. The receptor's source is a woman aged 40 to 55 with Graves' ophthalmopathy. Input material: peripheral blood. The DNA for the CDR3 is TGCGCCAGCGGATCCGGGACAGGGCTGTTCACTGAAGCTTTCTTT. Translating it yields CASGSGTGLFTEAFF.